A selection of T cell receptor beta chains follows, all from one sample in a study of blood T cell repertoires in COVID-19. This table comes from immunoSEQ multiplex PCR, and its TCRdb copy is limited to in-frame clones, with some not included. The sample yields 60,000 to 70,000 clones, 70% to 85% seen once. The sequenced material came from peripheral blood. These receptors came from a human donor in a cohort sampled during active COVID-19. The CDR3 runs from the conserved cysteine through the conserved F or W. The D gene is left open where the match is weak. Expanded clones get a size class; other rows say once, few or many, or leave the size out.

CDR3 protein: CASSEGGRTTYGYTF; CDR3 DNA: TGCGCCAGCAGCGAAGGGGGCAGGACCACCTATGGCTACACCTTC; V gene: TRBV4-1; D gene: TRBD1; clone size: -; J gene: TRBJ1-2
CDR3 protein: CASSLLLGDTQYF; CDR3 DNA: TGTGCCAGCAGCCTTTTACTTGGTGATACGCAGTATTTT; V gene: TRBV7-9; D gene: -; clone size: -; J gene: TRBJ2-3
CDR3 protein: CASSLGGGGKGYGYTF; CDR3 DNA: TGTGCCAGCAGTTTAGGGGGTGGGGGCAAAGGTTATGGCTACACCTTC; V gene: TRBV28; D gene: -; clone size: -; J gene: TRBJ1-2
CDR3 protein: CASSQGLLASGYTF; CDR3 DNA: TGCGCCAGCAGCCAAGGACTCCTGGCGAGCGGCTACACCTTC; V gene: TRBV4-3; D gene: -; clone size: -; J gene: TRBJ1-2
CDR3 protein: CASSLNQGFNEQYF; CDR3 DNA: TGTGCCAGCAGTTTGAATCAGGGATTCAACGAGCAGTACTTC; V gene: TRBV27; D gene: -; clone size: -; J gene: TRBJ2-7
CDR3 protein: CASSPSSGVQDYTF; CDR3 DNA: TGTGCCAGCAGCCCAAGCTCCGGGGTCCAGGACTACACCTTC; V gene: TRBV11-3; D gene: -; clone size: -; J gene: TRBJ1-2
CDR3 protein: CASSQGQGGLFF; CDR3 DNA: TGTGCCAGCTCCCAGGGACAGGGTGGACTGTTTTTT; V gene: TRBV18; D gene: TRBD1; clone size: -; J gene: TRBJ1-4
CDR3 protein: CASSLEGAGQEQETQYF; CDR3 DNA: TGTGCCAGCAGCTTGGAAGGGGCCGGACAAGAACAAGAGACCCAGTACTTC; V gene: TRBV5-8; D gene: -; clone size: -; J gene: TRBJ2-5
CDR3 protein: CASSFPLTDTQYF; CDR3 DNA: TGTGCCAGCAGTTTCCCCCTCACAGATACGCAGTATTTT; V gene: TRBV28; D gene: -; clone size: -; J gene: TRBJ2-3
CDR3 protein: CASSHAGSAYGYTF; CDR3 DNA: TGCGCCAGCAGCCACGCTGGGAGCGCCTATGGCTACACCTTC; V gene: TRBV4-1; D gene: -; clone size: -; J gene: TRBJ1-2
CDR3 protein: CASSEAPRGNEKLFF; CDR3 DNA: TGTGCCAGCAGTGAAGCACCCAGGGGTAATGAAAAACTGTTTTTT; V gene: TRBV6-1; D gene: -; clone size: -; J gene: TRBJ1-4
CDR3 protein: CASSMYLNEQFF; CDR3 DNA: TGTGCCAGCAGCATGTACTTGAATGAGCAGTTCTTC; V gene: TRBV7-2; D gene: -; clone size: -; J gene: TRBJ2-1
CDR3 protein: CASSNPRGGGTDTQYF; CDR3 DNA: TGTGCCAGCAGTAATCCTCGGGGGGGCGGCACAGATACGCAGTATTTT; V gene: TRBV6-2/TRBV6-3; D gene: TRBD2; clone size: -; J gene: TRBJ2-3
CDR3 protein: CASSLTGTANEKLFF; CDR3 DNA: TGTGCCAGCAGTTTAACCGGGACAGCTAATGAAAAACTGTTTTTT; V gene: TRBV27; D gene: TRBD1; clone size: -; J gene: TRBJ1-4
CDR3 protein: CASSRGSNSNQPQHF; CDR3 DNA: TGTGCCAGTAGTCGGGGGTCGAATAGCAATCAGCCCCAGCATTTT; V gene: TRBV19; D gene: -; clone size: -; J gene: TRBJ1-5
CDR3 protein: CASSIGTSGGTDTQYF; CDR3 DNA: TGTGCCAGCAGCATCGGGACTAGCGGGGGGACAGATACGCAGTATTTT; V gene: TRBV11-3; D gene: TRBD2; clone size: -; J gene: TRBJ2-3
CDR3 protein: CASSQALYNEQFF; CDR3 DNA: TGTGCCAGCAGTCAGGCTTTGTACAATGAGCAGTTCTTC; V gene: TRBV6-5; D gene: -; clone size: -; J gene: TRBJ2-1
CDR3 protein: CASSQDFGVSPLHF; CDR3 DNA: TGCGCCAGCAGCCAAGACTTCGGGGTTTCACCCCTCCACTTT; V gene: TRBV4-3; D gene: -; clone size: -; J gene: TRBJ1-6
CDR3 protein: CASSSGTGSYEQYF; CDR3 DNA: TGTGCCAGCTCATCCGGGACAGGGTCCTACGAGCAGTACTTC; V gene: TRBV18; D gene: TRBD1; clone size: -; J gene: TRBJ2-7
CDR3 protein: CASSQVGPGTGRIGELFF; CDR3 DNA: TGCGCCAGCAGCCAAGTGGGTCCCGGGACAGGGCGAATCGGGGAGCTGTTTTTT; V gene: TRBV4-1; D gene: TRBD1; clone size: -; J gene: TRBJ2-2
CDR3 protein: CASSSGGTANSPLHF; CDR3 DNA: TGTGCCAGCAGCTCGGGGGGGACGGCGAATTCACCCCTCCACTTT; V gene: TRBV5-4; D gene: -; clone size: once; J gene: TRBJ1-6
CDR3 protein: CASSLGLRLAGGPDQETQYF; CDR3 DNA: TGTGCCAGCAGCTTAGGGTTACGTCTAGCGGGGGGGCCCGACCAAGAGACCCAGTACTTC; V gene: TRBV11-3; D gene: TRBD2; clone size: -; J gene: TRBJ2-5